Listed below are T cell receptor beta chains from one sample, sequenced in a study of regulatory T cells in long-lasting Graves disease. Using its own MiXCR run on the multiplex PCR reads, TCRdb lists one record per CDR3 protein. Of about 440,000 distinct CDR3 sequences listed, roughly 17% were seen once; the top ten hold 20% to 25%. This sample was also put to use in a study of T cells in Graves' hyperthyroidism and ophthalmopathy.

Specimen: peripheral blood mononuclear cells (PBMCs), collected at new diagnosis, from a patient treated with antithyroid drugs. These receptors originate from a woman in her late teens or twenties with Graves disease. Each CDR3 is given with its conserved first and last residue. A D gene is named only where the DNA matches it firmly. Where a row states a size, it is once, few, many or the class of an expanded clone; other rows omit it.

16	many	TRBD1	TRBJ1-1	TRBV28	TGTGCCAGCAGTCCCACTGGACAGGGGGCTTGGACTGAAGCTTTCTTT	CASSPTGQGAWTEAFF
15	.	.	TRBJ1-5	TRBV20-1	TGCAGTGCTAAGCCCCACAGGAATAGCAATCAGCCCCAGCATTTT	CSAKPHRNSNQPQHF
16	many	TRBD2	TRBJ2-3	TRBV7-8	TGTGCCAGCAGCTACCGGACTAGCGGGAGCACAGATACGCAGTATTTT	CASSYRTSGSTDTQYF
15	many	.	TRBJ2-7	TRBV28	TGTGCCAGCATCAACCCGACAGTAAGCTCCTACGAGCAGTACTTC	CASINPTVSSYEQYF
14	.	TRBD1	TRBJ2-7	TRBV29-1	TGCAGCGTCCGGGCCGGGACAGGGACCGACGAGCAGTACTTC	CSVRAGTGTDEQYF
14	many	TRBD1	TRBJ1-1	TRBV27	TGTGCCAGCAGTCACAACAGGGGGCACACTGAAGCTTTCTTT	CASSHNRGHTEAFF
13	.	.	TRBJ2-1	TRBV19	TGTGCCAGTAGTATAGATGGCCACAATGAGCAGTTCTTC	CASSIDGHNEQFF
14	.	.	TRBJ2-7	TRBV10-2	TGCGCCACCCGGGACTTCAAGTACTCCTACGAGCAGTACTTC	CATRDFKYSYEQYF
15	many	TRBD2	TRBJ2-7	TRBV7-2	TGTGCCAGCAGCTGGGGGACTAGCGGGAGCGGCGAGCAGTACTTC	CASSWGTSGSGEQYF
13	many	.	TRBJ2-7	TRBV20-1	TGCAGTGCTAGAGATTCAATTCTATACGAGCAGTACTTC	CSARDSILYEQYF
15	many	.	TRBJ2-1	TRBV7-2	TGTGCCAGCAGCTTAGCGCCCCCGGGAACGGGTGAGCAGTTCTTC	CASSLAPPGTGEQFF
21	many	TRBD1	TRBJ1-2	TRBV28	TGTGCCAGCAGTTTACTCGGTGTTACCAGTCCGCCGGGACAGGGGGTGGGTGGCTACACCTTC	CASSLLGVTSPPGQGVGGYTF
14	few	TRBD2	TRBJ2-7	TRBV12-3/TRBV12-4	TGTGCCAGCAGTTGGCGGGGGGGTATCTACGAGCAGTACTTC	CASSWRGGIYEQYF
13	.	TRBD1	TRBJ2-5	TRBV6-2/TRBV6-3	TGTGCCAGCAGGACAGGGTTCCAAGAGACCCAGTACTTC	CASRTGFQETQYF
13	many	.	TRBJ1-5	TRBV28	TGTGCCAGCAGTTTTTTCAGGGGACAGCCCCAGCATTTT	CASSFFRGQPQHF
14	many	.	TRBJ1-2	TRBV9	TGTGCCAGCAGCGTAGGTAGGGGAAACTATGGCTACACCTTC	CASSVGRGNYGYTF
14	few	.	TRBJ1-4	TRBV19	TGTGCCAGTAATTCGGGACGGCATAATGAAAAACTGTTTTTT	CASNSGRHNEKLFF
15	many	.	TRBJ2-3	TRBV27	TGTGCCAGCAGTGTGGTCCCGGGGGGCACAGATACGCAGTATTTT	CASSVVPGGTDTQYF
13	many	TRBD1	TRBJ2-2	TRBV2	TGTGCCATCGGGACAGGGAACACCGGGGAGCTGTTTTTT	CAIGTGNTGELFF
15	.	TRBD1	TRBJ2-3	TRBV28	TGTGCCAGCAGTTTATCACCCGGACAGGGGAGGGAGCAGTATTTT	CASSLSPGQGREQYF
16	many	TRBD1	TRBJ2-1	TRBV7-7	TGTGCTAGCAGCTTAGCCCCGGGACAGGGCGTCGGTGAGCAGTTCTTC	CASSLAPGQGVGEQFF
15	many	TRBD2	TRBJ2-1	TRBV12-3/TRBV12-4	TGTGCCAGCAGTTCGACTAGCGGGAGTCCGTATGAGCAGTTCTTC	CASSSTSGSPYEQFF
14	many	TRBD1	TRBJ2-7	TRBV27	TGTGCCAGCAGGGGGACAGGGATCTCCTACGAGCAGTACTTC	CASRGTGISYEQYF
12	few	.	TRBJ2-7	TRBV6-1	TGTGCCAGCAGCCCCGTAGTGGGCGAGCAGTACTTC	CASSPVVGEQYF
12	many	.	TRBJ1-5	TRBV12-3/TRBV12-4	TGTGCCAGCAGTTTATGGAATCAGCCCCAGCATTTT	CASSLWNQPQHF
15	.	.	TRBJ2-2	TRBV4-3	TGCGCCAGCAGCCAAGCCAGGGATGGGACCGGGGAGCTGTTTTTT	CASSQARDGTGELFF
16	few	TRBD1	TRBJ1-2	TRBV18	TGTGCCAGCTCTCCAAACCCCCGACAGGGTGACTATGGCTACACCTTC	CASSPNPRQGDYGYTF
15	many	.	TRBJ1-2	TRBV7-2	TGTGCCAGCAGCTTGAATCCCGGCCCAGGCTATGGCTACACCTTC	CASSLNPGPGYGYTF
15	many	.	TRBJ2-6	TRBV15	TGTGCCACCAGCGGAGCTGGCACTGGGGCCAACGTCCTGACTTTC	CATSGAGTGANVLTF
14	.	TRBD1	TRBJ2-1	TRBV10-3	TGTGCCATCAGCCAGAAGACAGGGACCGTTGAGCAGTTCTTC	CAISQKTGTVEQFF
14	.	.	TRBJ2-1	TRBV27	TGTGCCAGCAGTTTAAACCCCCTCTTACGGCCGCAGTTCTTC	CASSLNPLLRPQFF